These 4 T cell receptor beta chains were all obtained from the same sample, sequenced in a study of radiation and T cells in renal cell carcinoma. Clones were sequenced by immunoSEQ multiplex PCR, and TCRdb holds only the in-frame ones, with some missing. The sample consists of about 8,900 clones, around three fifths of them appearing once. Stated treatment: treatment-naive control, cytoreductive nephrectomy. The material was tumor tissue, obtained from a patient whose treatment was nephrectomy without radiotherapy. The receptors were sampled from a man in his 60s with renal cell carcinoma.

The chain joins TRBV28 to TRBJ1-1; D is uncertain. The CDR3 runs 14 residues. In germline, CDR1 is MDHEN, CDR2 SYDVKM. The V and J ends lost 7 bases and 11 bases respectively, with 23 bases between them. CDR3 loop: CASTPAVSPGFAFF. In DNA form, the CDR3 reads TGTGCCAGCACCCCAGCAGTTTCCCCAGGTTTTGCTTTCTTT.

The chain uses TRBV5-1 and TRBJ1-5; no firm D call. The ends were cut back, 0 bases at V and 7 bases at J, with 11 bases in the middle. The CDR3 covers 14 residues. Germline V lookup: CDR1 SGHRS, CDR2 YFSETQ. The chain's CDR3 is CASSLEGRGQPQHF. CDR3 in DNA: TGCGCCAGCAGCTTGGAAGGCCGTGGGCAGCCCCAGCATTTT.

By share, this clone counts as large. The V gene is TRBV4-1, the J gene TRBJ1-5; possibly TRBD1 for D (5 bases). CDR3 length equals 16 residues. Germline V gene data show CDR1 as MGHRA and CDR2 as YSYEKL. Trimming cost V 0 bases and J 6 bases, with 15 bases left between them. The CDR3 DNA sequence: TGCGCCAGCAGCCAAGATGGGGCATCGGGTCCTCAGCCCCAGCATTTT. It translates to CASSQDGASGPQPQHF.

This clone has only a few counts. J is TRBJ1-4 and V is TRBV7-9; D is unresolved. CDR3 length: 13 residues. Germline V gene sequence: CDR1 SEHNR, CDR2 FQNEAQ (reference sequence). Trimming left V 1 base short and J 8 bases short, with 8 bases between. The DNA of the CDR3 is TGTGCCAGCAGCTTAGAACTGGGGGAAAAACTGTTTTTT. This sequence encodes CASSLELGEKLFF.